The 15 T cell receptor beta chains below all came from one sample that was sequenced in a study of molecular identifiers for immune sequencing clone quantification. TCRdb re-called the PCR reads through MiXCR, storing one row per CDR3 protein. The table shows about 320,000 distinct CDR3 sequences, with roughly a quarter occurring only once. Sequencing was performed on naive CD8+ T cells from blood, with Jurkat cell RNA spiked in. Subset given: FACS-sorted CD8+CD4-CCR7+CD45RA+ naive T cells. The receptors here all came from a human donor in good health. Some libraries in this study had Jurkat cell RNA spiked in.

As regards this clonotype: With a much larger clone just one base away, this may be a read error. The chain uses TRBV7-6 and TRBJ2-7; perhaps TRBD2 as D (6 bases). The CDR3 is 14 amino acids. Germline V gene data show CDR1 as SGHVS and CDR2 as FNYEAQ. As DNA, the CDR3 is TGTGCCAGCAGCTTAAAGGTCGGGGGATGGGAGCAGTGCTTC. Translated, it gives CASSLKVGGWEQCF.

About this clonotype itself: One base away lies a much larger clone, so this may be a sequencing read error. The chain employs TRBV7-9 and TRBJ1-1; D is unclear. Germline-derived CDR1 and CDR2 are SEHNR and FQNEAQ (reference sequence). This CDR3 contains 12 residues. CDR3 residues: CASSYSNTDAFF. The CDR3 bases are TGTGCCAGCAGTTATTCGAACACTGATGCTTTCTTT.

This clonotype was recorded at least ten times. This chain's CDR3 is CASSLGGSEQYF. CDR3 coding DNA: TGTGCCAGCAGCTTAGGAGGGTCCGAGCAGTACTTC. The rearrangement joins TRBV7-9 to TRBJ2-7; D perhaps matches TRBD2 (5 bases). This CDR3 contains 12 residues. The germline V gene encodes CDR1 SEHNR and CDR2 FQNEAQ (reference sequence). V was trimmed by 1 base and J by 6 bases, leaving 7 bases between them.

This chain uses TRBV7-9 with TRBJ1-1, with D perhaps matching TRBD1 (6 bases). Germline values: CDR1 SEHNR, CDR2 FQNEAQ (reference sequence). The CDR3 length is 15 residues. Between the trimmed V and J ends, which lost 2 bases and 0 bases, there was a span of 10 bases. CDR3 residues: CASSLLQGLNTEAFF. CDR3 sequence (DNA): TGTGCCAGCAGCTTATTACAGGGTCTGAACACTGAAGCTTTCTTT.

In the case of this clonotype: This may arise from a read error, as a much more abundant clone is one base away. The V and J genes are TRBV29-1 and TRBJ2-2; D may be TRBD2 (6 bases). This CDR3 is 12 amino acids long. The germline gives CDR1 SQVTM, CDR2 ANQGSEA. CDR3 nucleotide sequence: TGCAGCGTTGAACGAGACACCGGGGGGCTGTTTTTT. It specifies CSVERDTGGLFF.

V gene TRBV4-3 combines with J gene TRBJ2-7; D might be TRBD2 (5 bases). V was pared by 2 bases and J by 2 bases, with 19 bases between. CDR1 is LGHNA and CDR2 is YSLEER in the germline V gene. This CDR3 spans 17 amino acids. The CDR3 coding sequence is TGCGCCAGCAGCCAAAAGCTCCTTGAGGGTCCAACCTACGAGCAGTACTTC. Its protein is CASSQKLLEGPTYEQYF.

The chain joins TRBV19 to TRBJ2-1; D gene unclear. The germline V gene encodes CDR1 LNHDA and CDR2 SQIVND (reference sequence). This CDR3 is 15 amino acids long. The V end was cut by 2 bases, the J end by 2 bases, with 10 bases between. Here the CDR3 DNA reads TGTGCCAGTAGTATAACCAGCGTGGCCTACAATGAGCAGTTCTTC. Protein product: CASSITSVAYNEQFF.

This clonotype was counted many times. The chain recombines TRBV7-2 with TRBJ2-3; D might be TRBD1 (5 bases). V lost 3 bases, J lost 6 bases, and 13 bases lay in between. The CDR3 totals 14 residues. Germline V CDR1 and CDR2: SGHTA, FQGNSA. As DNA, the CDR3 is TGTGCCAGCAGCTTCTACCTAGGGGATGATACGCAGTATTTT. Translating gives CASSFYLGDDTQYF.

The V call is TRBV12-3 or TRBV12-4, the J call TRBJ2-3; 12 bases agree with TRBD2. V shed 6 bases, J shed 6 bases, and the junction held 10 bases outside the gene matches. This CDR3 spans 16 amino acids. DNA of the CDR3: TGTGCCAGCAGAGCCTCACTAGCGGGGGGATCGGATACGCAGTATTTT. Protein: CASRASLAGGSDTQYF.

The chain employs TRBV6-6 and TRBJ2-3, with 7 nucleotides matching TRBD2. Germline CDR1 MNHNY, CDR2 SVGAGI (reference sequence). The CDR3 has 14 amino acids. The junction had 3 bases not matched to a gene; V was cut back by 4 bases and J by 2 bases. CDR3 coding DNA: TGTGCCAGCAGTTCTAGCGGAATCACAGATACGCAGTATTTT. Its protein product is CASSSSGITDTQYF.

The chain couples TRBV20-1 to TRBJ1-1, with D unclear. This CDR3 has 16 residues. The ends were cut back, 0 bases at V and 0 bases at J, with 14 bases in the middle. Germline V lookup: CDR1 DFQATT, CDR2 SNEGSKA (reference sequence). In nucleotides, the CDR3 is TGCAGTGCTAGAGATTCAGGCGGTGCGGTGAACACTGAAGCTTTCTTT. This encodes CSARDSGGAVNTEAFF.

The table lists this clonotype with many counts. The chain links TRBV19 to TRBJ2-4; D gene ambiguous. Trimming stripped 3 bases from V and 1 base from J, with 4 bases between. Germline V gene data show CDR1 as LNHDA and CDR2 as SQIVND (reference sequence). The CDR3 loop spans 13 amino acids. The CDR3 bases are TGTGCCAGTAGTATTACTGCCAAAAACATTCAGTACTTC. Translating it yields CASSITAKNIQYF.

In the case of this clonotype: Germline and junction disagree at one end, which may indicate a read error. The rearrangement links TRBV9 to TRBJ1-1; D is possibly TRBD1 (6 bases). Germline CDR1 reads SGDLS; CDR2 reads YYNGEE. This CDR3 is built from 15 residues. CDR3 DNA: TGTGCCTGCAGCTTGGAGGACAGCATGAACACTGAAGCTTTCTTT. Protein sequence: CACSLEDSMNTEAFF. Full variable domain (outside the CDR3, taken from reference TRBV9 and TRBJ1-1): DSGVTQTPKHLITATGQRVTLRCSPRSGDLSVYWYQQSLDQGLQFLIQYYNGEERAKGNILERFSAQQFPDLHSELNLSSLELGDSALYFCACSLEDSMNTEAFFGQGTRLTVV.

This clonotype has ten or more counts. The chain couples TRBV4-1 to TRBJ2-1, with D maybe TRBD2 (5 bases). V gave up 1 base and J gave up 9 bases, with 7 bases separating them. Germline CDR1 MGHRA, CDR2 YSYEKL. The CDR3 covers 12 residues. The CDR3 here is CASSQAGSEQFF. The CDR3, as DNA: TGCGCCAGCAGCCAAGCTGGGAGTGAGCAGTTCTTC.

This clonotype has more than one count but fewer than ten. The chain is built from TRBV2 and TRBJ1-6; D unresolved. The CDR3 spans 15 residues. Trimming pared 5 bases from V and 6 bases from J, leaving 14 bases between. Germline-derived CDR1 and CDR2 are SNHLY and FYNNEI. This CDR3 is CASSNPTWVNSPLHF. The CDR3 DNA is TGTGCCAGCAGTAACCCTACCTGGGTTAATTCACCCCTCCACTTT.